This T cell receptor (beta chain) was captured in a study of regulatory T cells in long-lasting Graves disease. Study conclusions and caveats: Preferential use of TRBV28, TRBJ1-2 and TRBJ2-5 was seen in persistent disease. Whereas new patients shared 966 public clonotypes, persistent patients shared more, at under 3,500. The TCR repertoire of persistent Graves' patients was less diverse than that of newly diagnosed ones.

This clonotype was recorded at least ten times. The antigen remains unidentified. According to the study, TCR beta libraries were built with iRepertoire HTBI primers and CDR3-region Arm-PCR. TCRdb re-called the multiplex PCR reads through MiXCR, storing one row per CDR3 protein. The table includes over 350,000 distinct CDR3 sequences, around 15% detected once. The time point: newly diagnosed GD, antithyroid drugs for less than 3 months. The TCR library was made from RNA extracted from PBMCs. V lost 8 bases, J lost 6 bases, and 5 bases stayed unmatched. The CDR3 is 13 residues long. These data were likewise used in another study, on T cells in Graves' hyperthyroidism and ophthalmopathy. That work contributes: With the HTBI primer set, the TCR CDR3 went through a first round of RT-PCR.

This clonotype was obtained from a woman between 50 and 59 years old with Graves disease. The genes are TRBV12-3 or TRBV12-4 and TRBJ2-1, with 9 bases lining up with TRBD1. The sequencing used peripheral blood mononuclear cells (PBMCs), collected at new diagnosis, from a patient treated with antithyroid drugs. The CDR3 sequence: CASVQDRGNEQFF. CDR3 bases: TGTGCCAGCGTCCAGGACAGGGGCAATGAGCAGTTCTTC.